This is a list of T cell receptor beta chains from one sample in a study of shared clonotypes between healthy human individuals. The data were produced by immunoSEQ multiplex PCR, yet TCRdb's version contains in-frame clones alone and is incomplete. This sample has roughly 2,000,000 clones; about 95% occur once, and the top ten carry 1.2%. The specimen was naive CD8+ T cells sorted from blood. The source of these receptors is a man aged 18 to 35 in good health. CDR3s include the opening cysteine and the closing phenylalanine or tryptophan. D genes are given only for firm matches. Clone size is stated in some rows and not others, as once, few, many or a class when expanded.

TGTGCCAGCAGTGAAGCGCTCAGGACAGGGGACCATGAGCAGTTCTTC CASSEALRTGDHEQFF TRBV2 - TRBD1 TRBJ2-1
TGCGCCAGCAGTGAGAACTCCTTGCGCGGTGGGGAGACCCAGTACTTC CASSENSLRGGETQYF TRBV10-1 - - TRBJ2-5
TGTGCCAGCAGCCCCAAATTTGACCCCGAAACAGAGACCCAGTACTTC CASSPKFDPETETQYF TRBV7-8 - - TRBJ2-5
TGTGCCAGCAGTTTAGCGGGGGCGGGAGATACGCAGTATTTT CASSLAGAGDTQYF TRBV9 - TRBD2 TRBJ2-3
TGTGCCAGTAGTATCTACGGGGCAGGGCATGGCTACACCTTC CASSIYGAGHGYTF TRBV19 - - TRBJ1-2
TGTGCCAGCAGCCTAATAGCGGGGGCGGTCTCTGGGGCCAACGTCCTGACTTTC CASSLIAGAVSGANVLTF TRBV7-6 once TRBD2 TRBJ2-6
TGTGCCAGCAGTTTCCGGGACACCCCCTACGAGCAGTACTTC CASSFRDTPYEQYF TRBV27 - - TRBJ2-7
TGCAGCGTTGACGGGGCGGAGGGACCCTACGAGCAGTACTTC CSVDGAEGPYEQYF TRBV29-1 - - TRBJ2-7
TGCGCCAGCAGCTTGGGGACTAGCTACAATGAGCAGTTCTTC CASSLGTSYNEQFF TRBV5-1 - TRBD2 TRBJ2-1
TGCGCCAGCAGCCAAGTTATCGGTCTGGGCTACGAGCAGTACTTC CASSQVIGLGYEQYF TRBV4-3 - - TRBJ2-7
TGTGCCAGCAGTGATTGGGGGGGAGCCTCCTACGAGCAGTACTTC CASSDWGGASYEQYF TRBV2 once TRBD2 TRBJ2-7
TGTGCCAGCAGCTTGGCCGCGGCTAACTACGAGCAGTACTTC CASSLAAANYEQYF TRBV5-6 - - TRBJ2-7
TGTGCCAGCAGCGTAGTAGGGACAGGGCTGACTGAAGCTTTCTTT CASSVVGTGLTEAFF TRBV9 - TRBD1 TRBJ1-1
TGTGCCAGCAGCTTAGGGTTCAGCGCCCAAGAGACCCAGTACTTC CASSLGFSAQETQYF TRBV7-9 once - TRBJ2-5
TGTGCCAGCAGTTTATTCGGGTCTAGCACAGATACGCAGTATTTT CASSLFGSSTDTQYF TRBV28 - - TRBJ2-3
TGTGCCGGGCTATCGACAGGGCATAATGAAAAACTGTTTTTT CAGLSTGHNEKLFF TRBV7-9 - TRBD1 TRBJ1-4
TGCGCCAGCAGCCAACCTGGGACTAGTTGGGACCAAGAGACCCAGTACTTC CASSQPGTSWDQETQYF TRBV4-1 - TRBD2 TRBJ2-5
TGTGCCAGCAGCTTATCGGGGACAGACATCAACACCGGGGAGCTGTTTTTT CASSLSGTDINTGELFF TRBV7-9 - TRBD1 TRBJ2-2
TGTGCCAGCAGTGAAGGGGACGGCCGCTATGGCTACACCTTC CASSEGDGRYGYTF TRBV2 once - TRBJ1-2
TGTGCCAGCAGCTTAGGAGCGTTGACAGAAGAGACCCAGTACTTC CASSLGALTEETQYF TRBV13 - - TRBJ2-5
TGTGCCAGCCCCCGGACAGGTTCGGGATCCTATAATTCACCCCTCCACTTT CASPRTGSGSYNSPLHF TRBV21-1 once - TRBJ1-6
TGTGCCAGCACCCCCGGACCCTTAGCCAAAAACATTCAGTACTTC CASTPGPLAKNIQYF TRBV7-2 once - TRBJ2-4
TGTGCCAGCAGCTTAGCGCGGAGTAGCGGGAGAGCCTACGAGCAGTACTTC CASSLARSSGRAYEQYF TRBV7-6 - TRBD2 TRBJ2-7
TGTGCCAGCAGTTTTAACAATGAGCAGTTCTTC CASSFNNEQFF TRBV27 - - TRBJ2-1
TGTGCCAGCAGTTTAGTAGGAACCTACGAGCAGTACTTC CASSLVGTYEQYF TRBV27 - - TRBJ2-7
TGTGCCAGCAGGGGGCCGACCTCCTACGAGCAGTACTTC CASRGPTSYEQYF TRBV2 - - TRBJ2-7
TGTGCCAGCAACTGGGGGGACAGCTCCTACGAGCAGTACTTC CASNWGDSSYEQYF TRBV5-8 - - TRBJ2-7
TGTGCCAGCAGTCCCTTGGTGGGCACGAACACTGAAGCTTTCTTT CASSPLVGTNTEAFF TRBV6-6 - - TRBJ1-1
TGTGCCAGCACCCACAGGGGCAACTATGGCTACACCTTC CASTHRGNYGYTF TRBV7-8 once TRBD1 TRBJ1-2
TGTGCCAGCAGCCTTCGGAGCTATGGCTACACCTTC CASSLRSYGYTF TRBV5-6 - - TRBJ1-2
TGCGCCAGCAGCCAAGAGATGGGGGCAGTCTTTTCCTACGAGCAGTACTTC CASSQEMGAVFSYEQYF TRBV4-3 - - TRBJ2-7
TGTGCCAGCAGCCAAGCGGGGGGTCCTGGCAACGAGCAGTACTTC CASSQAGGPGNEQYF TRBV14 - TRBD2 TRBJ2-7
TGTGCCAGCAGCTTGATGGACACACAAGAGACCCAGTACTTC CASSLMDTQETQYF TRBV5-8 - - TRBJ2-5